The next 9 T cell receptor beta chains were all read from a single sample in a study of CD8+CD57+ T cells in acquired aplastic anemia. Genomic DNA provided the template from which TCR beta VDJ and CDR3 profiles were obtained. TCRdb used MiXCR to reprocess the reads, holding one entry per CDR3 protein. The table has roughly 280,000 distinct CDR3 sequences, roughly 59% seen once. An expansion of CD8+CD57+ cells by flow cytometry had been shown in patients chosen for sequencing. Input material: sorted CD4+, CD8+, or CD8+CD57+ T cells (not recorded which) from PBMCs. These receptors all come from a human donor with aplastic anemia.

This clonotype has more than one count but fewer than ten. The chain links TRBV7-8 to TRBJ1-5, with TRBD1 matching over 8 bases. Germline loops: CDR1 SGHVS, CDR2 FQNEAQ. V was clipped by 5 bases and J by 3 bases; unmatched bases: 6. This CDR3 contains 15 residues. CDR3 sequence reads: CASSTGGVANQPQHF. The DNA for the CDR3 is TGTGCCAGCAGCACAGGGGGGGTCGCCAATCAGCCCCAGCATTTT.

This clonotype has ten or more counts. The chain carries TRBV29-1 and TRBJ1-2; 8 positions agree with TRBD1. The CDR3 runs 13 residues. Trimming took 7 bases from V and 8 from J; bases not matched to a gene: 12. Germline V lookup: CDR1 SQVTM, CDR2 ANQGSEA. The CDR3 sequence is CSGGTGASWGYTF. CDR3 DNA sequence: TGCAGCGGAGGGACAGGAGCATCATGGGGCTACACCTTC.

The chain has TRBV19 and TRBJ2-7; 11 nucleotides align to TRBD2. CDR1 and CDR2 from the germline V gene are LNHDA and SQIVND (reference sequence). The length of the CDR3 is 15 residues. The V segment lost 5 bases and the J segment 7 bases; nucleotides outside the gene matches: 10. The CDR3, as DNA: TGTGCCAGTAGTGAACTAGCGGGAGTAATGTGGGAGCAGTACTTC. Amino acid sequence: CASSELAGVMWEQYF.

CDR3 sequence reads: CASSQGARRTEAFF. The CDR3 bases are TGTGCCAGCAGCCAAGGAGCCCGGAGGACTGAAGCTTTCTTT. The chain links TRBV14 to TRBJ1-1; no clear D gene. Germline CDR1 SGHDN, CDR2 FVKESK. This CDR3 is built from 14 residues. V dropped 1 base and J dropped 5 bases, with 11 bases sitting between them.

This clonotype was seen only a few times. One junction end does not reproduce the germline sequence, and a read error may be involved. The V and J genes are TRBV7-7 and TRBJ1-1; a weak D match, TRBD1 (6 bases). Germline CDR1 is SSHAT and CDR2 is FNYEAQ (reference sequence). This CDR3 is 13 amino acids long. CDR3 in amino acids: CASTLRGGTEAFF. Here the CDR3 DNA reads TGTGCTAGCACTCTTAGAGGGGGCACTGAAGCTTTCTTT.

The chain links TRBV2 to TRBJ2-5; D gene unclear. This CDR3 contains 11 residues. Germline V gene lookup returns CDR1 SNHLY and CDR2 FYNNEI. This CDR3 is CAIGIQETQYF. Written as DNA, the CDR3 is TGTGCTATAGGGATACAAGAGACCCAGTACTTC.

Ten or more counts support this clonotype. The chain employs TRBV14 and TRBJ1-6, with D unresolved. Germline V gene lookup returns CDR1 SGHDN and CDR2 FVKESK. This CDR3 contains 14 residues. V was cut by 6 bases and J by 3 bases, with 9 bases left in between. The CDR3 protein is CASSWGYYNSPLHF. For the CDR3, the DNA is TGTGCCAGCAGTTGGGGATACTATAATTCACCCCTCCACTTT.

The chain couples TRBV20-1 to TRBJ2-7; 13 positions agree with TRBD2. Trimming took 7 bases from V and 2 from J; bases not matched to a gene: 8. The CDR3 has 15 amino acids. Germline V gives CDR1 DFQATT, CDR2 SNEGSKA (reference sequence). The CDR3: CSGVSGTSGTYEQYF. The CDR3, as DNA: TGCAGTGGCGTTTCCGGGACTAGCGGGACCTACGAGCAGTACTTC.

The rearrangement joins TRBV9 to TRBJ1-2; no clear D gene. Germline values: CDR1 SGDLS, CDR2 YYNGEE. This CDR3 region has 11 residues. V was pared by 4 bases and J by 3 bases, with 4 bases between. CDR3 sequence reads: CASSTYYGYTF. CDR3 DNA: TGTGCCAGCAGCACATACTATGGCTACACCTTC. Complete variable domain (other parts from reference TRBV9 and TRBJ1-2): DSGVTQTPKHLITATGQRVTLRCSPRSGDLSVYWYQQSLDQGLQFLIQYYNGEERAKGNILERFSAQQFPDLHSELNLSSLELGDSALYFCASSTYYGYTFGSGTRLTVV.